The 31 T cell receptor beta chains given below trace back to one sample, sequenced in a study of glioma-infiltrating T cells (dated by TCRdb to the mid-2010s). Sequencing instrument: Illumina MiSeq. TCR alpha and beta CDR3 regions were amplified with the iRepertoire nested amplicon-rescue multiplex PCR (arm-PCR) platform from RNA. Clones were called with MiXCR by TCRdb after fastp trimmed the public reads at Q25, and only in-frame beta chains were retained. Rows are combined by CDR3 protein, so each entry shows the most common genes and DNA. The table for this sample lists under 130,000 distinct CDR3 sequences; 29% of them were counted only once. The ten largest clones represent less than 55% of the sample. Specimen: glioma tissue, nonneoplastic brain tissue, or PBMCs (not recorded which). The receptor set was obtained from a human donor with low-grade glioma or glioblastoma, undergoing nonglioma brain surgery, or in good health (not recorded which).

A few counts support this clonotype. The chain carries TRBV7-8 and TRBJ2-3, with 8 nucleotides matching TRBD2. Germline V gene sequence: CDR1 SGHVS, CDR2 FQNEAQ. The CDR3 totals 15 residues. The junction had 7 bases not matched to a gene; V was cut back by 7 bases and J by 1 base. In DNA form, the CDR3 reads TGTGCCAGCACCCAGGGGCGGGGGGGCACAGATACGCAGTATTTT. The encoded protein is CASTQGRGGTDTQYF.

This clonotype was counted at least ten times. The chain carries TRBV2 and TRBJ1-2; D may be TRBD1 (6 bases). Trimming took off 5 bases at V and 2 bases at J, with 15 bases between the two ends. The CDR3 is 15 residues long. Germline CDR1 is SNHLY and CDR2 is FYNNEI. CDR3 DNA: TGTGCCAGCAGTCGACAGGCTAGGGGAAACTATGGCTACACCTTC. Translating gives CASSRQARGNYGYTF.

V gene TRBV11-2 combines with J gene TRBJ2-7, with 11 bases identical to TRBD1. The CDR3 has 16 amino acids. The germline gives CDR1 SGHAT, CDR2 FQNNGV. J gave up 7 bases and V 1 base, and 9 bases lay outside the gene matches. As DNA, the CDR3 is TGTGCCAGCAGCTTAGCGACCGGACAGGGGGCGCGGGAGCAGTACTTC. The encoded protein is CASSLATGQGAREQYF.

This clonotype was found a few times. The V and J genes are TRBV12-3 or TRBV12-4 and TRBJ2-3; TRBD1 might be the D (5 bases). Trimming stripped 5 bases from V and 0 bases from J, with 15 bases between. The CDR3 is 16 amino acids. CDR3 DNA: TGTGCCAGCAGTGCGAATCAGGGCTCTAGCACAGATACGCAGTATTTT. Protein sequence: CASSANQGSSTDTQYF.

There are a few counts of this clonotype. The chain uses TRBV9 and TRBJ1-1; no reliable D call. The V and J ends lost 1 base and 0 bases respectively, with 7 bases between them. CDR3 length equals 14 residues. Germline values: CDR1 SGDLS, CDR2 YYNGEE. The CDR3 nucleotides read TGTGCCAGCAGCGTATCCAGCTTGAACACTGAAGCTTTCTTT. It yields the protein CASSVSSLNTEAFF.

The chain couples TRBV4-2 to TRBJ1-2; the D gene is possibly TRBD1 (5 bases). Trimming stripped 0 bases from V and 3 bases from J, with 14 bases between. The CDR3 covers 16 residues. CDR1 is LGHNA and CDR2 is YNFKEQ in the germline V gene. This CDR3 is CASSQDAAGSDYGYTF. The CDR3 nucleotides read TGTGCCAGCAGCCAAGATGCGGCAGGGTCTGACTATGGCTACACCTTC.

This clonotype was detected only a few times. V usage is TRBV9 and J usage is TRBJ2-3; D may be TRBD1 (6 bases). The germline V gene has CDR1 SGDLS and CDR2 YYNGEE. Trimming took off 0 bases at V and 4 bases at J, with 15 bases between the two ends. The length of the CDR3 is 16 residues. Here the CDR3 reads CASSVGRNRDADTQYF. In nucleotides, the CDR3 is TGTGCCAGCAGCGTAGGACGCAACAGGGATGCAGATACGCAGTATTTT.

There are many counts of this clonotype. The V gene is TRBV20-1, the J gene TRBJ1-6; TRBD1 is a possible D gene (5 bases). Trimming stripped 2 bases from V and 9 bases from J, with 11 bases between. The V gene's germline CDR1 is DFQATT and CDR2 SNEGSKA (reference sequence). The CDR3 spans 13 residues. The CDR3 protein is CSARSRGGSPLHF. CDR3 DNA sequence: TGCAGTGCTAGATCGAGGGGAGGTTCACCCCTCCACTTT.

A note on this clonotype: This is likely a read error, given that the CDR3 carries no conserved phenylalanine or tryptophan at its end. The chain is built from TRBV2 and TRBJ1-2, with TRBD1 identical over 8 bases. There are 13 residues in the CDR3. V shed 8 bases and J 0 bases; nucleotides not matched to a gene: 2. Germline-derived CDR1 and CDR2 are SNHLY and FYNNEI. The CDR3 here is CASGTGPNYGYTL. The CDR3 coding sequence is TGTGCCAGCGGGACAGGCCCTAACTATGGCTACACCTTA.

This clonotype has only a few counts. The chain joins TRBV19 to TRBJ2-2; D not certain. The CDR3 runs 14 residues. Per the germline V gene, CDR1 is LNHDA and CDR2 is SQIVND (reference sequence). V was shortened by 6 bases and J by 3 bases, with 11 bases between the two germline ends. Here the CDR3 reads CASRGWADTGELFF. CDR3 bases: TGTGCCAGTAGGGGGTGGGCGGACACCGGGGAGCTGTTTTTT. Using reference TRBV19 and TRBJ2-2 for the parts outside the CDR3, the full variable domain is DGGITQSPKYLFRKEGQNVTLSCEQNLNHDAMYWYRQDPGQGLRLIYYSQIVNDFQKGDIAEGYSVSREKKESFPLTVTSAQKNPTAFYLCASRGWADTGELFFGEGSRLTVL.

This clonotype showed up many times. This chain links TRBV4-3 with TRBJ2-3; no firm D call. Germline assignment: CDR1 LGHNA and CDR2 YSLEER. Trimming removed 2 bases at V and 3 bases at J, with 6 bases between. CDR3 size: 13 residues. In nucleotides, the CDR3 is TGCGCCAGCAGCCAACGTTTGACAGATACGCAGTATTTT. This codes for CASSQRLTDTQYF.

The sample holds a few counts of this clonotype. This chain connects TRBV7-2 to TRBJ2-1; D uncertain. Germline V gene data show CDR1 as SGHTA and CDR2 as FQGNSA. CDR3 length: 14 amino acids. The germline V and J ends were trimmed by 5 bases and 5 bases, with 13 bases remaining between them. The CDR3 loop is CASSPPPVNNEQFF. The CDR3 DNA sequence: TGTGCCAGCAGCCCCCCCCCGGTAAACAATGAGCAGTTCTTC.

Turning to this clonotype: A read error may explain this, as a much larger clone is one base away. This chain links TRBV20-1 with TRBJ1-5, with D unclear. This CDR3 spans 15 amino acids. Germline CDR1 is DFQATT and CDR2 is SNEGSKA (reference sequence). The CDR3 sequence is CGAANSRNSNQPQHF. DNA of the CDR3: TGCGGTGCTGCCAACAGCAGGAATAGCAATCAGCCCCAGCATTTT.

In this sample, this clonotype turned up many times. The rearrangement links TRBV6-1 to TRBJ2-6, with no clear D. Germline V lookup: CDR1 MNHNS, CDR2 SASEGT. The ends were cut back, 5 bases at V and 8 bases at J, with 13 bases in the middle. CDR3 size: 14 residues. CDR3 sequence: CASSYIPESNVLTF. CDR3 sequence (DNA): TGTGCCAGCAGTTATATCCCCGAGTCCAACGTCCTGACTTTC.

Only a few counts were recorded for this clonotype. A single base separates this from a much larger clone, so it may be a read error. CDR3 nucleotide sequence: TGTGCCAGCGGTTTTCCCGGACTAGCGGGGGCAGATACGCAGTATTTT. As protein: CASGFPGLAGADTQYF. The V and J genes are TRBV7-9 and TRBJ2-3; 13 positions match TRBD2. The length of the CDR3 is 16 residues. Germline trimming cut 8 bases from V and 4 bases from J; bases unmatched to any gene: 9. CDR1 SEHNR and CDR2 FQNEAQ come from the germline V gene (reference sequence). Variable domain in full (rest from reference TRBV7-9 and TRBJ2-3): DTGVSQNPRHKITKRGQNVTFRCDPISEHNRLYWYRQTLGQGPEFLTYFQNEAQLEKSRLLSDRFSAERPKGSFSTLEIQRTEQGDSAMYLCASGFPGLAGADTQYFGPGTRLTVL.

This clonotype was seen repeatedly, ten times or more. The CDR3: CATLGRPTDTQYF. The CDR3 DNA follows: TGTGCCACCTTGGGGCGGCCGACAGATACGCAGTATTTT. The rearrangement joins TRBV6-1 to TRBJ2-3; D is possibly TRBD1 (5 bases). The V gene lost 10 bases and the J gene lost 3 bases, with 14 bases spanning the gap. CDR1 MNHNS and CDR2 SASEGT come from the germline V gene. CDR3 size: 13 residues.

The chain has TRBV18 and TRBJ1-4; the match to TRBD1 covers 10 bases. Germline-derived CDR1 and CDR2 are KGHSH and LQKENI. The CDR3 contains 15 residues. Losses at the gene ends were 5 bases for V and 8 bases for J; bases not matched to a gene: 8. Here the CDR3 reads CASSDPGQGKEKLFF. In DNA form, the CDR3 reads TGTGCCAGCTCAGATCCGGGACAGGGGAAGGAAAAACTGTTTTTT.

Ten or more counts support this clonotype. This rearrangement joins TRBV20-1 to TRBJ1-2; D not certain. Germline values: CDR1 DFQATT, CDR2 SNEGSKA (reference sequence). The V gene lost 5 bases and the J gene lost 2 bases, with 3 bases spanning the gap. The length of the CDR3 is 10 residues. The CDR3: CSAPNYGYTF. In DNA, the CDR3 is TGCAGTGCTCCGAACTATGGCTACACCTTC.

On this clonotype: An end of the junction differs from the germline gene, which may be a read error. This chain joins TRBV7-2 and TRBJ1-1; maybe TRBD1 (6 bases). The length of the CDR3 is 16 residues. Per the germline V gene, CDR1 is SGHTA and CDR2 is FQGNSA. In nucleotides, the CDR3 is TGTGCCAGAAGCTTATGGGGGCTGGGTTCGAGCACTGAAGCTTTCTTT. Its protein product is CARSLWGLGSSTEAFF.

Notes on this clonotype: This may be a read error, as it is one base from a much larger clone. The chain recombines TRBV25-1 with TRBJ2-5; 9 positions match TRBD2. From germline, CDR1 is MGHDK and CDR2 SYGVNS. This CDR3 is 16 amino acids long. In DNA form, the CDR3 reads TGTACCGGCAGTGAACTCGAGGTAGCGGGGGTGGAGACCCAGTACTTC. Translating gives CTGSELEVAGVETQYF.

This clonotype was seen only a few times. The chain combines TRBV18 with TRBJ1-2, with D tentatively TRBD1 (5 bases). This CDR3 has 16 residues. V shed 3 bases and J shed 0 bases, with 14 bases lying between them. In germline, CDR1 is KGHSH, CDR2 LQKENI. Here the CDR3 reads CASSPGRSLANYGYTF. As DNA, the CDR3 is TGTGCCAGCTCACCGGGACGGTCCTTAGCTAACTATGGCTACACCTTC.

This clonotype appeared a single time. A much larger clone sits a single nucleotide away, making a read error possible. CDR3 nucleotides: TGTGCCAGCAGTCAAGTGGTCAATAGCACAGATACGCAGTATTTT. This encodes CASSQVVNSTDTQYF. V usage is TRBV12-3 or TRBV12-4 and J usage is TRBJ2-3; D remains unclear. V was pared by 5 bases and J by 0 bases, with 12 bases between. This CDR3 comprises 15 residues.

This clonotype was observed at least ten times. The rearrangement uses TRBV7-9 and TRBJ2-3; D remains ambiguous. From germline, CDR1 is SEHNR and CDR2 FQNEAQ (reference sequence). CDR3 length equals 10 residues. With 8 bases removed from V and 3 bases from J, the gap between germline ends came to 3 bases. The CDR3 here is CASGTDTQYF. Here the CDR3 DNA reads TGTGCCAGCGGAACAGATACGCAGTATTTT.

This clonotype has at least ten counts. The gene calls are TRBV7-2 and TRBJ2-3, with 9 bases lining up with TRBD1. Trimming at V came to 5 bases and at J to 2 bases, leaving 11 bases not matched to a gene. The CDR3 totals 17 residues. CDR1 is SGHTA and CDR2 is FQGNSA in the germline V gene. The chain's CDR3 is CASSPTITGGFTDTQYF. CDR3 nucleotide sequence: TGTGCCAGCAGCCCTACCATCACAGGGGGCTTCACAGATACGCAGTATTTT.

This clonotype was detected ten times or more. The rearrangement links TRBV5-1 to TRBJ1-3, with TRBD1 identical over 7 bases. CDR1 and CDR2 (germline): SGHRS, YFSETQ. This CDR3 is built from 14 residues. With 4 bases clipped from V and 6 bases from J, the junction kept 7 bases outside the gene matches. CDR3 sequence: CASSTSGTANTIYF. In DNA form, the CDR3 reads TGCGCCAGCAGCACGTCCGGGACAGCAAACACCATATATTTT.

Comments on this clonotype: With a much larger clone just one base away, this may be a read error. The conserved phenylalanine or tryptophan normally closing the CDR3 is absent here, so this likely arose from a read error. The chain combines TRBV20-1 with TRBJ1-5; D may be TRBD1 (5 bases). With 3 bases removed from V and 4 bases from J, the gap between germline ends came to 16 bases. This CDR3 contains 15 residues. Germline CDR1 DFQATT, CDR2 SNEGSKA (reference sequence). Here the CDR3 reads CSASKWGDVNQPQHL. CDR3 in DNA: TGCAGTGCTAGTAAATGGGGGGACGTAAATCAGCCCCAGCATCTT.

The table lists this clonotype with many counts. J is TRBJ1-1 and V is TRBV29-1; D unresolved. This CDR3 contains 11 residues. Trimming took 4 bases from V and 7 from J, leaving 10 bases between them. Germline V lookup: CDR1 SQVTM, CDR2 ANQGSEA. The CDR3 reads CSVVSYVEAFF. CDR3 nucleotides: TGCAGCGTTGTATCTTACGTTGAAGCTTTCTTT.

The rearrangement links TRBV20-1 to TRBJ2-5; 15 bases are shared with TRBD2. Trimming took 6 bases from V and 5 from J; bases not matched to a gene: 10. The germline V gene has CDR1 DFQATT and CDR2 SNEGSKA (reference sequence). This CDR3 has 16 residues. The CDR3 coding sequence is TGCAGTGCCGTAGGGACTAGCGGGGGGCTATGGGAGACCCAGTACTTC. Amino acid sequence: CSAVGTSGGLWETQYF.

This clonotype was recorded a few times. An end of the junction differs from the germline gene, which may be a read error. The chain has TRBV5-1 and TRBJ1-2; the D is unclear. The length of the CDR3 is 14 residues. Per germline, CDR1 SGHRS and CDR2 YFSETQ. The CDR3 region has the DNA TGCGCCAGCAGCTTGGATTACCAAGCCTATAGCTACACCTTC. Its protein product is CASSLDYQAYSYTF.

The chain joins TRBV19 to TRBJ1-3; weak D call: TRBD1 (5 bases). Germline V gene data show CDR1 as LNHDA and CDR2 as SQIVND (reference sequence). This CDR3 is built from 15 residues. Trimming took off 5 bases at V and 0 bases at J, with 11 bases between the two ends. CDR3 in amino acids: CASSLGGVSGNTIYF. CDR3 sequence (DNA): TGTGCCAGTAGTCTCGGAGGGGTCTCTGGAAACACCATATATTTT.

As to this clonotype: At one boundary the junction diverges from the germline segment, which might be a read error. The CDR3 region is CASSLGSGNEALF. CDR3 in DNA: TGTGCCAGCAGCTTAGGCAGTGGTAATGAAGCTTTATTT. The rearrangement links TRBV7-9 to TRBJ1-1, with D hard to call. The germline V gene encodes CDR1 SEHNR and CDR2 FQNEAQ (reference sequence). This CDR3 is 13 amino acids long.